Below, one TCR beta chain is given with its context. A much more abundant neighbour one base away suggests this may be a read error. V was cut by 7 bases and J by 6 bases, with 22 bases left in between. The CDR3 length is 16 residues. Per the germline V gene, CDR1 is DFQATT and CDR2 is SNEGSKA (reference sequence). The sample comes from a study of tumor and adjacent non-tumor tissue in lung cancer. A modified ARM-PCR protocol with three rounds of nested PCR amplified TCRbeta. TCRdb re-derived calls from the multiplex PCR reads in MiXCR, one entry per CDR3 protein. Of about 200,000 distinct CDR3 sequences in the sample, roughly 70% are singletons; the top ten hold under 30%. The template was RNA from unsorted bulk tissue.

Sequenced: lung tumor tissue. This sequence originates from a man between 60 and 75 years old with non-small cell lung cancer. V usage is TRBV20-1 and J usage is TRBJ1-6; D call uncertain. CDR3 DNA: TGCAGTGTCCCTAAACCCCAAGGAATTTGTAATTCACCCCTCCACTTT. It translates to CSVPKPQGICNSPLHF.